The 2 T cell receptor beta chains listed next were all sequenced from one sample in a study of shared clonotypes between healthy human individuals (dated by TCRdb to 2019 to 2021). The library was generated by the immunoSEQ multiplex PCR assay. This immuneACCESS table, as held by TCRdb, lists in-frame sequences with V and J called but not all clones. Of the missing ones, under half trace to an unresolved V gene in checked studies; the others have no known cause. This sample lists more than 2,000,000 clones; more than 90% were detected once. The ten largest make up about 0.13% of the sample. What was sequenced was naive CD4+ T cells sorted from blood. In the paper's terms, the cell subset or site label means: CD45RA+ positively selected. All receptors come from a man younger than 35 in good health.

The rearrangement links TRBV11-2 to TRBJ1-5; D might be TRBD1 (6 bases). The V end lost 0 bases, the J end lost 2 bases, and 23 bases lay between the germline ends. Germline assignment: CDR1 SGHAT and CDR2 FQNNGV. This CDR3 has 20 amino acids. The CDR3 bases are TGTGCCAGCAGCTTAGATGGGGGGCAGGGATTTCCTCTGGGCAATCAGCCCCAGCATTTT. It specifies CASSLDGGQGFPLGNQPQHF.

The chain uses TRBV7-9 and TRBJ2-7, with D possibly being TRBD1 or TRBD2 (5 bases each). Germline CDR1 SEHNR, CDR2 FQNEAQ (reference sequence). The CDR3 loop spans 17 amino acids. Trimming shortened V by 1 base and J by 5 bases, and 21 bases separated the two germline ends. The CDR3 DNA sequence: TGTGCCAGCAGCTTAGTAACCGGGACCCGAAGGGACCACGAGCAGTACTTC. Translation: CASSLVTGTRRDHEQYF.